Sequencing of this TCR beta chain was carried out in a study of identical twins. Study-wide findings and caveats: Invariant T cells like MAIT and iNKT could partly confound the zero-insertion analyses. Among monozygotic twins, out-of-frame TCR alpha sharing exceeded what models predicted.

This CDR3 comprises 15 residues. CDR1 is SGHAT, CDR2 FQNNGV, per germline. V was clipped by 4 bases and J by 3 bases, with 15 bases between them. Points on this clonotype: What it binds is not known.

Unique molecular identifiers were present on the cDNA, which also gained a universal primer site by template switching. TCRdb redid the calling of the 5' RACE reads with MiXCR, one entry per CDR3 protein. The sample lists around 570,000 distinct CDR3 sequences; around 9.6% were seen once. This same sample was also taken into another study, of yellow fever vaccine responses in identical twins.

V gene TRBV11-2 combines with J gene TRBJ2-5; D perhaps matches TRBD2 (7 bases). The sequence derives from a woman aged 18-30 years in good health. Sequenced sample: PBMCs. The CDR3 reads CASSWGGGGEETQYF. Written as DNA, the CDR3 is TGTGCCAGCAGCTGGGGCGGGGGCGGCGAAGAGACCCAGTACTTC.